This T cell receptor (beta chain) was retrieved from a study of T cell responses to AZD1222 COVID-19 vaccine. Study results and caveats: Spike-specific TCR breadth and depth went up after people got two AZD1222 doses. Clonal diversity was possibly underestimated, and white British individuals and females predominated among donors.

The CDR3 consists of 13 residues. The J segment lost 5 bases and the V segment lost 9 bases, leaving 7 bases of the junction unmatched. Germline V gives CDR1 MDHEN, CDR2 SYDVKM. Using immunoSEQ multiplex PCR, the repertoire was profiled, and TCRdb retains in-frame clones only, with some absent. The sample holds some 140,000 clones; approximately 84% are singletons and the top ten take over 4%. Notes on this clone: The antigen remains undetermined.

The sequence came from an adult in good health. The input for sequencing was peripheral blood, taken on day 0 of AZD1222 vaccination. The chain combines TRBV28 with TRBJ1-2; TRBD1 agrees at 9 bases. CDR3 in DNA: TGTGCCAGTGGGGGAGGGACAGGGTATGGCTACACCTTC. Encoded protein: CASGGGTGYGYTF.